This is a list of T cell receptor beta chains from one sample in a study of shared clonotypes between healthy human individuals. Repertoires were generated with immunoSEQ multiplex PCR, while TCRdb's copy carries only in-frame clones and drops some. The sample carries approximately 2.3 million clones, more than 85% recorded once. The sample consisted of naive CD4+ T cells from PBMCs. These receptors were taken from a young man in good health. Some clones in this sample may be carry-over from other donors' samples. CDR3s include the opening cysteine and the closing phenylalanine or tryptophan. The D gene is left open where the match is weak. Rows may omit the clone size; those that give it use once, few, many or a size class.

J | size | D | length | V | CDR3 | DNA
TRBJ1-5 | - | - | 15 | TRBV19 | CASSLLDRDNQPQHF | TGTGCCAGTAGTCTCCTGGACAGAGACAATCAGCCCCAGCATTTT
TRBJ2-1 | - | - | 14 | TRBV5-1 | CASSLEDAYNEQFF | TGCGCCAGCAGCTTGGAGGACGCCTACAATGAGCAGTTCTTC
TRBJ1-3 | once | TRBD1 | 17 | TRBV5-5 | CASSLVAGGLSGNTIYF | TGTGCCAGCAGCTTGGTGGCAGGGGGCCTCTCTGGAAACACCATATATTTT
TRBJ2-4 | - | TRBD2 | 17 | TRBV4-1 | CASSRGGDSIAKNIQYF | TGCGCCAGCAGCCGGGGAGGGGACTCCATAGCCAAAAACATTCAGTACTTC
TRBJ2-1 | - | TRBD2 | 14 | TRBV7-6 | CASSNSGRVNEQFF | TGTGCCAGCAGCAATAGCGGGAGGGTCAATGAGCAGTTCTTC
TRBJ2-5 | - | - | 14 | TRBV6-5 | CASSFGTGGGTQYF | TGTGCCAGCAGTTTCGGGACCGGCGGCGGGACCCAGTACTTC
TRBJ2-1 | - | TRBD2 | 16 | TRBV4-2 | CASSSFGREGRDEQFF | TGTGCCAGCAGCTCATTTGGGCGGGAGGGCCGCGATGAGCAGTTCTTC
TRBJ2-5 | - | TRBD1 | 15 | TRBV19 | CASSSRQGNQETQYF | TGTGCCAGTAGTTCGCGACAGGGCAACCAAGAGACCCAGTACTTC
TRBJ2-2 | - | TRBD2 | 18 | TRBV11-3 | CASSPRTSGRDNTGELFF | TGTGCCAGCAGCCCACGGACTAGCGGGAGGGACAACACCGGGGAGCTGTTTTTT
TRBJ2-3 | - | - | 13 | TRBV30 | CAWSPLTGDTQYF | TGTGCCTGGAGTCCCCTGACAGGAGATACGCAGTATTTT
TRBJ1-1 | - | - | 17 | TRBV7-2 | CASSLVATTGQRNEAFF | TGTGCCAGCAGCTTAGTAGCCACTACGGGACAAAGAAATGAAGCTTTCTTT
TRBJ2-3 | - | TRBD2 | 16 | TRBV9 | CASSVVHSGRGDTQYF | TGTGCCAGCAGCGTAGTTCATAGCGGGAGAGGAGATACGCAGTATTTT
TRBJ1-1 | - | TRBD1 | 16 | TRBV4-1 | CASSQGGGQRNTEAFF | TGCGCCAGCAGCCAAGGTGGGGGACAGAGGAACACTGAAGCTTTCTTT
TRBJ2-1 | once | - | 15 | TRBV28 | CASRINDGPYNEQFF | TGTGCCAGCAGGATAAACGATGGACCCTACAATGAGCAGTTCTTC
TRBJ1-1 | - | - | 14 | TRBV10-3 | CAIKAGNRNTEAFF | TGTGCCATCAAAGCAGGGAATAGGAACACTGAAGCTTTCTTT
TRBJ2-3 | - | TRBD2 | 16 | TRBV12-5 | CASAPGLAGMADTQYF | TGTGCTAGTGCTCCCGGACTAGCGGGAATGGCAGATACGCAGTATTTT
TRBJ1-2 | - | TRBD1 | 12 | TRBV2 | CAAGGRQFDYTF | TGTGCCGCAGGGGGGAGACAGTTCGACTACACCTTC
TRBJ1-1 | - | - | 11 | TRBV7-9 | CASSSGHQAFF | TGTGCCAGCAGCTCGGGACATCAAGCTTTCTTT
TRBJ2-7 | - | - | 14 | TRBV5-6 | CASSLGGNNYEQYF | TGTGCCAGCAGCTTGGGGGGGAACAACTACGAGCAGTACTTC
TRBJ1-1 | - | - | 15 | TRBV6-6 | CASSRPLTRNTEAFF | TGTGCCAGCAGTCGCCCTCTTACAAGGAACACTGAAGCTTTCTTT
TRBJ2-1 | - | TRBD2 | 17 | TRBV11-2 | CASSSTGTRPSYNEQFF | TGTGCCAGCAGCTCAACCGGGACTAGACCCTCCTACAATGAGCAGTTCTTC
TRBJ2-1 | once | - | 16 | TRBV6-6 | CASSYTAGGSYNEQFF | TGTGCCAGCAGTTACACCGCCGGGGGTTCCTACAATGAGCAGTTCTTC
TRBJ2-5 | - | - | 12 | TRBV10-3 | CAISGGAETQYF | TGTGCCATAAGTGGGGGCGCAGAGACCCAGTACTTC
TRBJ2-7 | - | - | 16 | TRBV21-1 | CASSKGRTRADYEQYF | TGTGCCAGCAGCAAAGGCCGGACTAGGGCGGACTACGAGCAGTACTTC
TRBJ2-7 | - | TRBD2 | 15 | TRBV28 | CATRQAGEGRYEQYF | TGTGCCACCCGTCAAGCGGGAGAGGGGCGCTACGAGCAGTACTTC
TRBJ2-7 | - | TRBD1 | 16 | TRBV19 | CASSIRDRGMSYEQYF | TGTGCCAGTAGTATCCGGGACAGGGGCATGAGCTACGAGCAGTACTTC
TRBJ2-1 | - | TRBD1 | 16 | TRBV19 | CASRSDRGLAYNEQFF | TGTGCCAGTAGGTCAGACAGGGGGCTCGCCTACAATGAGCAGTTCTTC